This T cell receptor (beta chain) originates from a study of cytomegalovirus exposure and HLA in healthy donors (dated by TCRdb to about 2017). Background for the entire study: According to an earlier analysis of 450 to 650 of the donors, about 179 million T cells yielded 95 million to 140 million unique TCR beta sequences and 276 Gb of sequence data. An early release that covered around 590 HLA-typed donors contained 250 to 350 gigabases of sequencing data and some 87 million unique TCR sequences. Of the roughly 400 genotyped donors, more than 75% were placed in the genetic ancestry cluster associated with self-reported Caucasian donors. The study was designed to test whether signatures of past pathogen exposure could be identified by cataloging public T cell receptors. The T cell repertoires of under 750 subjects were profiled by immunosequencing and related to cytomegalovirus serostatus. Along with the roughly 710-subject first cohort, a separate validation cohort of over a hundred different subjects was used. To predict cytomegalovirus infection status, the study combined high-throughput TCR immunosequencing, statistical association of individual TCRs with disease status, and machine learning. A later analysis re-analyzed previously published TCR beta repertoires from 650 to 800 donors and added high-resolution HLA genotyping to study TCR occurrence patterns. The later analysis used no new phenotypic data to find candidate immune exposures, relying instead on TCR beta sequences and their occurrence across donors. An earlier analysis of more than 450 of the donors used high-throughput TCR beta sequencing to judge whether each TCR beta V gene segment behaved as functional or pseudogenic. Alongside the repertoire data, information on donor age, sex, ethnicity and CMV serostatus was compiled. In a later genetic analysis, genome-wide SNP genotypes for about 55% of the roughly 670 donors were used, and that subset was treated as a discovery cohort. Every repertoire in the discovery cohort had been generated on one and the same sequencing platform. Both class I and class II loci were covered by HLA typing, at four-digit resolution. Typing coverage differed by locus: A, B, C, DRB1 and DQB1 were typed in about 629-630 donors, DQA1 in 500 to 550, DPA1 in 606, and DPB1 in roughly 450. About five DR-DQ haplotypes were treated as single units for association and clustering because of strong linkage in the cohort. Among about 360 genotyped donors of the cohort, an average of around 240,000 unique TCR beta nucleotide sequences were sequenced per donor, around 20% of them non-productive. General findings and caveats noted by the study authors: Most CMV-associated TCR beta chains appeared to be HLA-restricted in a later analysis, and the HLA associations seemed to be driven largely by CMV exposure. The study gave a list of about 150 TCR beta chains associated with cytomegalovirus. A later analysis reported that several top co-occurrence clusters appeared linked to parvovirus B19, influenza, CMV and Epstein-Barr virus. While some public TCRs were present in many individuals, most TCR sequences turned up only very rarely across donors. Linkage disequilibrium might explain the correlated functional status among segregating V segments, but an unknown experimental factor could not be excluded. In a later analysis, the rate of TCR association differed among HLA loci, with DRB1 alleles having the most associated TCRs and HLA-C alleles having the fewest. In a later genetic analysis, a missense DCLRE1C variant was associated with V-gene and J-gene trimming of TCR beta chains, and the association was replicated in an independent cohort. An earlier analysis of several hundred of the donors showed that most TCR beta V segments appeared in productive rearrangements either about 87% or about 30% of the time, which broadly matched IMGT annotations. Compared with the roughly 700-donor mean, donors in an Asian-associated ancestry cluster had fewer N-insertions in productive TCRs, according to a later genetic analysis. The 87-base-pair reads could not distinguish some IMGT-functional V segments, including TRBV6-2 and TRBV6-3, so those segments were excluded. CMV serostatus was the only immune exposure information available for the cohort. The cohort was sequenced for TCR beta chains only, and without alpha or paired-chain data the features that could be detected were limited. When HLA alleles, especially DR and DQ, strongly co-occurred, TCR associations were difficult to assign to individual alleles. Because counts were too low, roughly 16 rarely observed V segments, including chromosome 9 orphons, were excluded from the earlier analysis of 587 of the donors. In vitro tests confirmed that three of the cytomegalovirus-associated TCR beta chains recognize cytomegalovirus antigens. Specific HLA alleles were associated with 16,951 TCR beta sequences at a false discovery rate of 0.05 in a later analysis. In a later analysis, HLA-associated TCR beta chains showed more clonal expansion and lower generation probabilities than non-associated chains that were equally common. A further reported finding was that TCR beta sequences accurately predicted the HLA-A and HLA-B alleles for most subjects in the first cohort. According to the authors, the approach could potentially be generalized to other disease states and immunological phenotypes. The classifier was reported to diagnose cytomegalovirus status with high specificity and sensitivity in both the original and validation cohorts. Because HLA typing was missing for some donors at each locus, association tests included only the typed subset. Sequencing depth was assumed to be roughly uniform across donors in the presence/absence analyses, though that assumption may not hold. A cluster of highly shared sequence variants was judged likely to be a technical artifact of the sequencing pipeline.

In total, 500 to 700 healthy bone marrow donors made up the cohort. At the time of sampling, all cohort members were nominally healthy, though unrecorded immune exposures were likely present. The donor tested CMV seronegative, placing the donor among the 300 to 450 seronegative members of the cohort. A peripheral blood sample was provided by each donor, and peripheral blood mononuclear cells were used for TCR beta sequencing. The Qiagen DNeasy Blood Extraction Kit was used to extract genomic DNA from the blood cell samples. About this clone: The specificity of this receptor is unknown. Within one base of it there is no much larger clone, and no base qualities were kept.

The library came from the immunoSEQ multiplex PCR assay. For the multiplex PCR, a mixture combining 60 forward primers for TCR Vbeta segments and 13 reverse primers for TCR Jbeta segments was used. A multiplex PCR assay on genomic DNA amplified the CDR3 region of rearranged TCR beta genes. On the Illumina HiSeq System, the amplified TCR beta libraries were sequenced as 87-base-pair reads. The authors processed their data as follows. In a later analysis, some 80 million unique TCR beta chains were counted across the 690 or so repertoires, and about 10 million of these chains were shared by at least two donors. Raw reads were error-corrected and collapsed into unique sequences by a nearest-neighbor algorithm in which closely related sequences were merged to remove PCR and sequencing errors. To assign V, D and J gene segments, CDR3 sequences were aligned to IMGT reference sequences. For a sequence to be retained, a match of at least six nucleotides was required to both a V gene segment and a J gene segment. Rearrangements were classified as productive when the CDR3 lacked stop codons and remained in frame with V and J, and all other rearrangements were classified as non-productive. Following IMGT convention, CDR3 was defined as the stretch from the second conserved V-encoded cysteine up to the conserved J-encoded phenylalanine. Sequences without an unambiguous match to a single V gene segment were excluded from the earlier analysis of about 640 of the donors. In an earlier analysis of 587 of the donors, a V segment was called functional when productive rearrangements were above 56.7%, and segregating when the standard deviation between donors exceeded 5%. A statistical classification framework was built to diagnose cytomegalovirus status from the catalog of TCR beta chain sequences. In a later analysis, TCR nucleotide sequences were compared against IMGT/GENE-DB human TR gene sequences so that V and J genes could be assigned. The TCRdist pipeline was used in a later analysis to assign CDR3 sequences and most-parsimonious VDJ recombination scenarios. In a later analysis, every TCR beta chain was defined by the combination of its CDR3 amino acid sequence and its V-gene family, and reads without a unique V-gene family were dropped. A later analysis removed 550 to 650 highly shared, low-generation-probability nucleotide sequences to deal with suspected cross-contamination and a sequencing artifact. In a later analysis, a clonal expansion index was calculated for each public chain from normalized within-repertoire ranks of inferred template counts. A later analysis computed generation probabilities with a VDJ recombination model fitted to out-of-frame rearrangements, and checked the results against IGoR. Hypergeometric tests were used in a later analysis to score TCR-TCR, TCR-HLA and TCR-CMV co-occurrence, with a repertoire-size bias correction applied to the TCR pairs. A later analysis estimated false discovery rates by permuting HLA or CMV assignments 20 times. A later analysis grouped co-occurring TCRs with DBSCAN, adding TCRdist sequence similarity when clustering within HLA-allele-positive subsets. Co-occurrence clustering excluded repertoires with fewer than 30,000 or more than 120,000 public chains, plus five with anomalous nucleotide sharing. Entries here come from immuneACCESS through TCRdb and include only in-frame sequences with V and J called. Some clones fail to appear in such tables; in the studies checked, an unresolved V gene covers under half of the shortfall, and the cause of the remainder is unknown. That table supplies the V and J calls and clone size; D and trimming were determined from the DNA. Across this sample there are around 150,000 clones, with less than 85% seen only once. The ten largest clones take up 3.5% to 5% of the sample.

From the cysteine up to the phenylalanine, the CDR3 has a length of 11 residues. Solely the CDR3 DNA is kept, with 33 bases framed from the first base. The germline V gene supplies CDR1 SGHDT and CDR2 YYEEEE. V loses 0 bases, J loses 6 bases, and the germline ends lie 4 bases apart. Sequenced sample: PBMCs. The sequence came from a man between 35 and 55 years old in good health and CMV-seronegative. The chain is assembled from TRBV5-6 and TRBJ2-7, with no confident D gene call. CDR3 protein: CASSLEREQYF. The nucleotide sequence is TGTGCCAGCAGCTTGGAGCGCGAGCAGTACTTC.